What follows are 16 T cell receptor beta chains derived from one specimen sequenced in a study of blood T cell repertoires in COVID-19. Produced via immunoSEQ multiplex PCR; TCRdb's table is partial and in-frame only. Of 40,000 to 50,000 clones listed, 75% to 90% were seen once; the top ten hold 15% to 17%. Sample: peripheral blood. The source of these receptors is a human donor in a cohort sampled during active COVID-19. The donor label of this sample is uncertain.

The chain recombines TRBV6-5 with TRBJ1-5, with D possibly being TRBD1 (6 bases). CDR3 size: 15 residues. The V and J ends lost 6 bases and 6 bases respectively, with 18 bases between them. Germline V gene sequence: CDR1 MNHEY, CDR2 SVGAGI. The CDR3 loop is CASRGKDSFFQPQHF. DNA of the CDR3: TGTGCCAGCAGGGGAAAGGACAGTTTTTTTCAGCCCCAGCATTTT.

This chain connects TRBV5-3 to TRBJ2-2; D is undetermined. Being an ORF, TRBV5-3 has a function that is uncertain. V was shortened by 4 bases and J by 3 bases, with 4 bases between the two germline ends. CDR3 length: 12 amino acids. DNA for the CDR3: TGTGCCAGAAGCCATCACACCGGGGAGCTGTTTTTT. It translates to CARSHHTGELFF.

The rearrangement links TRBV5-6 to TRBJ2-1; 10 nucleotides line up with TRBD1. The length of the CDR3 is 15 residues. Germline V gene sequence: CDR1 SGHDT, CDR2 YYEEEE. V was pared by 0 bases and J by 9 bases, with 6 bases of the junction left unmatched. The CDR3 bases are TGTGCCAGCAGCTTGGCCGGACAGGGGGGACTTGAGCAGTTCTTC. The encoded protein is CASSLAGQGGLEQFF. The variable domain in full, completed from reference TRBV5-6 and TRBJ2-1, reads DAGVTQSPTHLIKTRGQQVTLRCSPKSGHDTVSWYQQALGQGPQFIFQYYEEEERQRGNFPDRFSGHQFPNYSSELNVNALLLGDSALYLCASSLAGQGGLEQFFGPGTRLTVL.

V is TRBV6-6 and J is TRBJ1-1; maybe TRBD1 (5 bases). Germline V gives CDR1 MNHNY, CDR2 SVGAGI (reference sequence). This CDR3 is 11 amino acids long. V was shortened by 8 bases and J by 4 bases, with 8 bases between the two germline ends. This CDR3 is CASHGATEAFF. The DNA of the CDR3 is TGTGCCAGCCATGGGGCCACTGAAGCTTTCTTT.

CDR3: CASSPGEGYGYTF. Written as DNA, the CDR3 is TGTGCCAGCTCACCTGGGGAGGGCTATGGCTACACCTTC. This chain uses TRBV18 with TRBJ1-2, with D unresolved. CDR1 and CDR2 (germline): KGHSH, LQKENI. The CDR3 covers 13 residues. Trimming removed 3 bases from V and 4 bases from J, with 9 bases in between.

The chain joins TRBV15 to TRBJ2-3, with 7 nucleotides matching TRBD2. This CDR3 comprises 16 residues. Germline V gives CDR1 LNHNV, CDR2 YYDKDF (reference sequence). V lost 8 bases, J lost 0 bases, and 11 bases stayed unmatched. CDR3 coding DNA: TGTGCCACCCTCCGGGGAGGGGCCCCTAGCACAGATACGCAGTATTTT. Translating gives CATLRGGAPSTDTQYF.

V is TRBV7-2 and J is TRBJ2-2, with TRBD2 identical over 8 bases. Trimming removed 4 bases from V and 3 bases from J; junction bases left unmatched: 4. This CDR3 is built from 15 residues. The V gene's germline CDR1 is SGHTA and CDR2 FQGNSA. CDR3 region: CASSSGGGYTGELFF. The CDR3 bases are TGTGCCAGCAGCTCTGGCGGGGGGTACACCGGGGAGCTGTTTTTT.

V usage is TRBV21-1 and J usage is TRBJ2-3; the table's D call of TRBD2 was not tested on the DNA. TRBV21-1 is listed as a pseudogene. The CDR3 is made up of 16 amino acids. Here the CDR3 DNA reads TGTGCCAGCAGCAAGGGACTAGCGGGGGATGGGGATACGCAGTATTTT. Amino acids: CASSKGLAGDGDTQYF.

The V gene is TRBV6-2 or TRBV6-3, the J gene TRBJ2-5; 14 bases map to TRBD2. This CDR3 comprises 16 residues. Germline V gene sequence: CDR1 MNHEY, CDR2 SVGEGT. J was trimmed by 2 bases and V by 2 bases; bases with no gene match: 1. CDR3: CASSYGLAGGQETQYF. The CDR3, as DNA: TGTGCCAGCAGTTACGGACTAGCGGGGGGTCAAGAGACCCAGTACTTC.

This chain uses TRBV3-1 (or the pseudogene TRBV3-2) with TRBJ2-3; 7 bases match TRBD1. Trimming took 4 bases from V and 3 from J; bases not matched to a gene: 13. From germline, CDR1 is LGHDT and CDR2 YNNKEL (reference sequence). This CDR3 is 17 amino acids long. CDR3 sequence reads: CASSRKKDRDGTDTQYF. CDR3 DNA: TGTGCCAGCAGCCGAAAAAAAGACAGGGATGGAACAGATACGCAGTATTTT.

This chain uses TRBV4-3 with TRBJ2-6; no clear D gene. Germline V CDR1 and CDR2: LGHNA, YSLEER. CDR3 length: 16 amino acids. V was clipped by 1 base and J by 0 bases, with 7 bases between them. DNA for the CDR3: TGCGCCAGCAGCCAAGGATCGAGCTCTGGGGCCAACGTCCTGACTTTC. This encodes CASSQGSSSGANVLTF.

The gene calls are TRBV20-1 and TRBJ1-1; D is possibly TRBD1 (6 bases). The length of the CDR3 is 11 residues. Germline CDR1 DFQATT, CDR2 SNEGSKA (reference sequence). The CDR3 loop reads CRADRNTEAFF. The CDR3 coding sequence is TGCAGAGCGGACAGGAACACTGAAGCTTTCTTT.

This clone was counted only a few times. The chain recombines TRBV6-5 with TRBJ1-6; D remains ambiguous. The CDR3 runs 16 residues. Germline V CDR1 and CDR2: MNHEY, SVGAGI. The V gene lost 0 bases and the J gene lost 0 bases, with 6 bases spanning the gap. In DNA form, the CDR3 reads TGTGCCAGCAGTTACTCCGCGAGCTCCTATAATTCACCCCTCCACTTT. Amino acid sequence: CASSYSASSYNSPLHF.

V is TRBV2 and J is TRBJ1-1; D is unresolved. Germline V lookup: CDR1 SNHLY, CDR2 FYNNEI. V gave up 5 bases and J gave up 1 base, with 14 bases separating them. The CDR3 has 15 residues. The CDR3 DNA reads TGTGCCAGCAGTTTTTCACCGGGGAAGAACACTGAAGCTTTCTTT. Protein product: CASSFSPGKNTEAFF.

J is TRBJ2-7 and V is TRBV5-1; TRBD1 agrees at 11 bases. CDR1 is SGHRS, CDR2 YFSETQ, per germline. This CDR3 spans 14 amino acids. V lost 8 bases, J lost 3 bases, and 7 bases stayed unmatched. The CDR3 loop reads CASKPGQGGYEQYF. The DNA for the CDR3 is TGCGCCAGTAAACCGGGACAGGGGGGCTACGAGCAGTACTTC.

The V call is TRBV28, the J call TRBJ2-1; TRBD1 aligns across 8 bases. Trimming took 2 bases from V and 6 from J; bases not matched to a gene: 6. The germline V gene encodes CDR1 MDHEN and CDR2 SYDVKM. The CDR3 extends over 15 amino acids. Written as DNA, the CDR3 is TGTGCCAGCAGTTTACCTATAACAGGGGGCAATGAGCAGTTCTTC. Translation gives CASSLPITGGNEQFF.